The 15 T cell receptor beta chains below come from one sample, sequenced in a study of T-cell reconstitution after alpha-beta-depleted transplantation in children. Construction of the TCRbeta library involved unique molecular identifiers. TCRdb re-called the PCR reads through MiXCR, storing one row per CDR3 protein. The sample contains about 600,000 distinct CDR3 sequences, roughly a tenth of which appear only once. The starting material was PBMCs from the stem cell graft donor, obtained from the stem cell graft. The receptors shown here come from a human donor who donated a stem cell graft to a child with acute myeloid leukemia.

The chain carries TRBV7-9 and TRBJ2-2, with D perhaps assigned TRBD1 or TRBD2 (5 bases each). Germline V gives CDR1 SEHNR, CDR2 FQNEAQ (reference sequence). V shed 1 base and J shed 1 base, with 13 bases lying between them. The CDR3 covers 17 residues. The CDR3 DNA sequence: TGTGCCAGCAGCTTAGTTCAGGGCGGGCAGAACACCGGGGAGCTGTTTTTT. Translation gives CASSLVQGGQNTGELFF.

The chain couples TRBV6-5 to TRBJ2-1, with 10 bases that match TRBD2. The V gene end was trimmed by 0 bases and the J gene end by 4 bases; junction bases not matched to a gene: 6. Germline V CDR1 and CDR2: MNHEY, SVGAGI. This CDR3 has 17 residues. For the CDR3, the DNA is TGTGCCAGCAGTTACTCCTTAGGAGCGGGAGGGTACAATGAGCAGTTCTTC. Its translation: CASSYSLGAGGYNEQFF.

This clonotype was seen at least ten times. The rearrangement links TRBV29-1 to TRBJ1-1, with D unclear. Trimming cost V 3 bases and J 5 bases, with 13 bases left between them. Germline V gene lookup returns CDR1 SQVTM and CDR2 ANQGSEA. The CDR3 is 13 amino acids. CDR3 nucleotide sequence: TGCAGCGTTGAGGGCAGCCCAAAAACTGAAGCTTTCTTT. It translates to CSVEGSPKTEAFF.

This clonotype has only a few counts. This chain joins TRBV3-1 and TRBJ2-7; D possibly corresponds to TRBD2 (6 bases). This CDR3 comprises 15 residues. Germline V gives CDR1 LGHDT, CDR2 YNNKEL (reference sequence). Trimming cost V 2 bases and J 3 bases, with 14 bases left between them. As DNA, the CDR3 is TGTGCCAGCAGCCAATCGGCGGGACGCAGCTACGAGCAGTACTTC. Its protein product is CASSQSAGRSYEQYF.

This clonotype was recorded many times. As DNA, the CDR3 is TGTGCCAGCAGCCGGGTGGGGCAAGAGACCCAGTACTTC. Residues: CASSRVGQETQYF. The chain is built from TRBV5-5 and TRBJ2-5; D is uncertain. Germline CDR1 SGHKS, CDR2 YYEKEE (reference sequence). CDR3 size: 13 residues. With 4 bases removed from V and 2 bases from J, the gap between germline ends came to 9 bases.

This clonotype came up many times. V and J are TRBV4-3 and TRBJ2-1; no definite D call. V lost 0 bases, J lost 4 bases, and 13 bases lay in between. This CDR3 spans 16 amino acids. Germline CDR1 LGHNA, CDR2 YSLEER. CDR3 loop: CASSQDDLGQYNEQFF. CDR3 nucleotides: TGCGCCAGCAGCCAAGACGACCTAGGGCAGTACAATGAGCAGTTCTTC.

CDR3 sequence reads: CASSSRAGGNDEQFF. The CDR3, as DNA: TGTGCCAGCAGCTCCAGGGCCGGAGGGAACGATGAGCAGTTCTTC. The chain uses TRBV7-2 and TRBJ2-1, with a weak D call TRBD2 (6 bases). The CDR3 spans 15 residues. The germline V and J ends were trimmed by 4 bases and 8 bases, with 18 bases remaining between them. CDR1 and CDR2 from the germline V gene are SGHTA and FQGNSA.

On this clonotype: A much bigger clone sits one base away, suggesting this may be a read error. The chain joins TRBV7-8 to TRBJ2-6; D is unresolved. The germline V and J ends were trimmed by 4 bases and 0 bases, with 4 bases remaining between them. CDR3 size: 14 residues. Germline V gene data show CDR1 as SGHVS and CDR2 as FQNEAQ. The CDR3, as DNA: TGTGCCAGCAGCTCCGTCTCTGGGGCCAACGTCCTGACTTTC. Translation: CASSSVSGANVLTF.

This clonotype was recorded a few times. V gene TRBV10-3 combines with J gene TRBJ2-5; 11 positions agree with TRBD2. The CDR3 covers 12 residues. Germline V CDR1 and CDR2: ENHRY, SYGVKD. Trimming removed 8 bases from V and 5 bases from J; junction bases left unmatched: 1. The chain's CDR3 is CAISSGRETQYF. CDR3 DNA: TGTGCCATCTCTAGCGGGAGGGAGACCCAGTACTTC.

This rearrangement joins TRBV5-5 to TRBJ1-3; D is uncertain. CDR1 and CDR2 from the germline V gene are SGHKS and YYEKEE (reference sequence). There are 15 residues in the CDR3. Deletions cut 5 bases from V and 0 bases from J, with 12 bases between. The CDR3 region is CASSVDSGSGNTIYF. CDR3 DNA sequence: TGTGCCAGCAGTGTTGACTCAGGCTCTGGAAACACCATATATTTT.

This clonotype was counted ten times or more. The chain links TRBV20-1 to TRBJ2-3; TRBD2 matches 11 bases. This CDR3 region has 14 residues. V gave up 6 bases and J gave up 4 bases; unmatched junction bases: 6. From germline, CDR1 is DFQATT and CDR2 SNEGSKA (reference sequence). The CDR3 loop reads CSAVSSGRADTQYF. The CDR3, as DNA: TGCAGTGCCGTCAGTAGCGGGAGGGCAGATACGCAGTATTTT.

The table lists this clonotype with a count of one. A much larger clonotype is one base distant, so this may be a read error. The chain joins TRBV9 to TRBJ1-6, with no clear D. The CDR3 length is 13 residues. Germline values: CDR1 SGDLS, CDR2 YYNGEE. The CDR3, as DNA: TGTGACAGCAGCGTAGAGGGTAATTCACCCCTCCACTTT. Its translation: CDSSVEGNSPLHF.

This rearrangement joins TRBV20-1 to TRBJ2-7; 11 bases fit TRBD2. The CDR3 contains 13 residues. V dropped 5 bases and J dropped 7; count of bases not matched to a gene: 7. The V gene's germline CDR1 is DFQATT and CDR2 SNEGSKA (reference sequence). This CDR3 is CSASLAGVREQYF. Written as DNA, the CDR3 is TGCAGTGCTTCACTAGCGGGAGTTCGGGAGCAGTACTTC.

This clonotype was picked up a small number of times. This chain links TRBV25-1 with TRBJ1-5; a weak D match, TRBD1 (6 bases). V lost 2 bases and J lost 4, with 12 bases in between. There are 15 residues in the CDR3. The V gene's germline CDR1 is MGHDK and CDR2 SYGVNS. The CDR3, as DNA: TGTGCCAGCAGTGAAGGCAGGGGAACGAATCAGCCCCAGCATTTT. Translating gives CASSEGRGTNQPQHF.

This clonotype has ten or more counts. This rearrangement joins TRBV4-3 to TRBJ2-1, with D tentatively TRBD1 or TRBD2 (5 bases each). Trimming took off 0 bases at V and 4 bases at J, with 22 bases between the two ends. The germline V gene has CDR1 LGHNA and CDR2 YSLEER. This CDR3 spans 19 amino acids. The chain's CDR3 is CASSQDSQILVGRYNEQFF. CDR3 in DNA: TGCGCCAGCAGCCAAGATTCTCAAATACTCGTGGGACGGTACAATGAGCAGTTCTTC.